The 22 T cell receptor beta chains reported below all come from one sample, sequenced in a study of T-cell memory formation after mild COVID-19. TCRdb fed the 5' RACE reads into MiXCR, producing one record per CDR3 protein. The data contain 350,000 or so distinct CDR3 sequences, 10% to 15% of them singletons. The sample comprised PBMCs or a T cell subset sorted from them (not recorded which). The receptors stem from a man aged 18 to 30 who had mild COVID-19 (a few samples of this study predate the infection). Cell type and time point are not known.

V is TRBV6-5 and J is TRBJ2-1; TRBD1 might be the D (6 bases). Germline assignment: CDR1 MNHEY and CDR2 SVGAGI. The CDR3 has 13 amino acids. V lost 6 bases, J lost 9 bases, and 15 bases lay in between. CDR3 nucleotides: TGTGCCAGCAGCTACACAGGGACCGGTGAGCAGTTCTTC. Translation: CASSYTGTGEQFF.

This chain connects TRBV20-1 to TRBJ2-1, with D tentatively TRBD2 (5 bases). V was clipped by 6 bases and J by 4 bases, with 16 bases between them. Germline loops: CDR1 DFQATT, CDR2 SNEGSKA (reference sequence). The CDR3 totals 14 residues. The DNA of the CDR3 is TGCAGTGCCGCCCAAGGACTGGCGTACAATGAGCAGTTCTTC. Translation: CSAAQGLAYNEQFF.

This clonotype has more than one count but fewer than ten. The V call is TRBV5-1, the J call TRBJ1-1, with D perhaps matching TRBD1 (5 bases). CDR1 is SGHRS and CDR2 is YFSETQ in the germline V gene. The CDR3 length is 13 residues. Trimming stripped 5 bases from V and 3 bases from J, with 11 bases between. The CDR3 loop is CASRSARDTEAFF. CDR3 nucleotide sequence: TGCGCCAGCAGAAGTGCCAGGGACACTGAAGCTTTCTTT.

The chain links TRBV5-1 to TRBJ2-7; 10 bases line up with TRBD1. The junction had 19 bases not matched to a gene; V was cut back by 3 bases and J by 4 bases. This CDR3 region has 19 residues. Per the germline V gene, CDR1 is SGHRS and CDR2 is YFSETQ. The CDR3 nucleotides are TGCGCCAGCAGCTCCGGAACCGGGACAGGGGACCGCTCGAAGTACGAGCAGTACTTC. Translating gives CASSSGTGTGDRSKYEQYF.

This rearrangement joins TRBV5-8 to TRBJ2-5, with no clear D. Germline V gene lookup returns CDR1 SGHTS and CDR2 YDEGEE. Trimming took 2 bases from V and 6 from J, leaving 5 bases between them. This CDR3 has 11 amino acids. The CDR3 DNA reads TGTGCCAGCAGCTTAATTCAGACCCAGTACTTC. Translation: CASSLIQTQYF.

J is TRBJ1-5 and V is TRBV28; 10 positions agree with TRBD1. The junction had 10 bases not matched to a gene; V was cut back by 7 bases and J by 7 bases. Germline assignment: CDR1 MDHEN and CDR2 SYDVKM. The CDR3 length is 15 residues. The CDR3 coding sequence is TGTGCCAGCAACAAACCGGGACAGGGGTACCAGCCCCAGCATTTT. The encoded protein is CASNKPGQGYQPQHF.

Only a few counts were recorded for this clonotype. The chain joins TRBV12-3 or TRBV12-4 to TRBJ2-5; no firm D call. The CDR3 is 13 amino acids. Trimming cost V 0 bases and J 5 bases, with 7 bases left between them. The DNA for the CDR3 is TGTGCCAGCAGTTTAGCGAGCCCTGAGACCCAGTACTTC. Its translation is CASSLASPETQYF.

The table lists this clonotype with a few counts. V is TRBV12-3 or TRBV12-4 and J is TRBJ2-1; D call uncertain. The V and J ends lost 3 bases and 4 bases respectively, with 10 bases between them. The CDR3 is 14 amino acids. The CDR3 loop is CASSFEPPYNEQFF. CDR3 bases: TGTGCCAGCAGTTTTGAGCCTCCGTACAATGAGCAGTTCTTC.

Written as DNA, the CDR3 is TGTGCCAGCAGTTACTCCGCAGGCCTCAATCAGCCCCAGCATTTT. As protein: CASSYSAGLNQPQHF. The chain is built from TRBV6-5 and TRBJ1-5; D not resolved. V was pared by 0 bases and J by 3 bases, with 9 bases between. Germline CDR1 and CDR2: MNHEY and SVGAGI. The CDR3 runs 15 residues.

The rearrangement uses TRBV7-9 and TRBJ2-7; 9 bases are shared with TRBD1. Looked up from germline, CDR1 is SEHNR and CDR2 is FQNEAQ (reference sequence). The CDR3 sequence is 15 residues long. The V and J ends lost 5 bases and 5 bases, in that order; junction bases with no gene match: 10. Here the CDR3 DNA reads TGTGCCAGCAGCCTCCCGGGACAGGGTTACGACGAGCAGTACTTC. Encoded protein: CASSLPGQGYDEQYF.

Ten or more counts support this clonotype. The chain uses TRBV5-1 and TRBJ2-7; D is unclear. Germline CDR1 is SGHRS and CDR2 is YFSETQ. The V and J ends lost 0 bases and 3 bases respectively, with 7 bases between them. This CDR3 has 13 amino acids. CDR3 bases: TGCGCCAGCAGCTTGGAGGTCGTCTACGAGCAGTACTTC. It translates to CASSLEVVYEQYF.

This clonotype turned up a few times. The chain carries TRBV5-1 and TRBJ2-3; TRBD2 agrees at 8 bases. Per the germline V gene, CDR1 is SGHRS and CDR2 is YFSETQ. Losses at the gene ends were 0 bases for V and 4 bases for J; bases not matched to a gene: 13. This CDR3 contains 18 residues. CDR3: CASSLDRRIAGFADTQYF. In nucleotides, the CDR3 is TGCGCCAGCAGCTTGGACAGGAGGATAGCGGGGTTCGCAGATACGCAGTATTTT.

Only one count was recorded for this clonotype. The chain has TRBV6-1 and TRBJ1-1, with 7 nucleotides matching TRBD1. J lost 9 bases, V lost 6 bases, and 7 bases had no gene match. Germline CDR1 and CDR2: MNHNS and SASEGT. CDR3 size: 12 residues. The chain's CDR3 is CASRSPGQKAFF. CDR3 nucleotide sequence: TGTGCCAGCAGATCCCCGGGACAGAAAGCTTTCTTT.

This clonotype turned up a few times. The chain carries TRBV6-5 and TRBJ1-5, with D possibly TRBD1 on 5 matching bases. CDR3 length equals 21 residues. Looked up from germline, CDR1 is MNHEY and CDR2 is SVGAGI. Trimming cost V 5 bases and J 2 bases, with 31 bases left between them. The CDR3 sequence: CASSPTLPGTRLNRGNQPQHF. The CDR3 bases are TGTGCCAGCAGTCCAACACTTCCCGGGACCCGTCTCAATCGGGGCAATCAGCCCCAGCATTTT.

This clonotype was found a few times. The CDR3 region has the DNA TGTGCTAGTGGTTTTACAGGCACAGATACGCAGTATTTT. Translated: CASGFTGTDTQYF. The chain combines TRBV12-5 with TRBJ2-3; D is uncertain. Germline V lookup: CDR1 LGHNT, CDR2 FRNRAP. The CDR3 extends over 13 amino acids. Trimming removed 3 bases from V and 1 base from J, with 5 bases in between. Complete variable domain (other parts from reference TRBV12-5 and TRBJ2-3): DARVTQTPRHKVTEMGQEVTMRCQPILGHNTVFWYRQTMMQGLELLAYFRNRAPLDDSGMPKDRFSAEMPDATLATLKIQPSEPRDSAVYFCASGFTGTDTQYFGPGTRLTVL.

CDR3 coding DNA: TGTGCCAGCAGTTACTCGTTGGAGGGAGGGACCCAGTACTTC. Protein: CASSYSLEGGTQYF. V is TRBV6-2 or TRBV6-3 and J is TRBJ2-5, with D maybe TRBD2 (6 bases). V was shortened by 0 bases and J by 7 bases, with 12 bases between the two germline ends. The CDR3 runs to 14 residues. Per the germline V gene, CDR1 is MNHEY and CDR2 is SVGEGT.

This clonotype was recorded at least ten times. The chain is built from TRBV5-1 and TRBJ2-5; maybe TRBD1 (6 bases). This CDR3 contains 13 residues. Trimming stripped 3 bases from V and 5 bases from J, with 11 bases between. Germline CDR1 is SGHRS and CDR2 is YFSETQ. In DNA form, the CDR3 reads TGCGCCAGCAGCTCTCCAGGGGAGGAGACCCAGTACTTC. Translating it yields CASSSPGEETQYF.

The chain is built from TRBV6-2 or TRBV6-3 and TRBJ2-7, with D possibly TRBD2 on 5 matching bases. This CDR3 region has 13 residues. Per germline, CDR1 MNHEY and CDR2 SVGEGT. V was trimmed by 5 bases and J by 3 bases, leaving 11 bases between them. Here the CDR3 reads CASSPSGNYEQYV. Here the CDR3 DNA reads TGTGCCAGCAGTCCGTCCGGGAACTACGAGCAGTACGTC.

This clonotype was detected a few times. The gene calls are TRBV2 and TRBJ2-7; D is undetermined. Deletions cut 7 bases from V and 6 bases from J, with 7 bases between. Germline CDR1 reads SNHLY; CDR2 reads FYNNEI. The CDR3 has 10 residues. The CDR3 DNA follows: TGTGCCAGCAAGGTCGGCGAGCAGTACTTC. Its protein product is CASKVGEQYF.

This clonotype was detected only a few times. The chain combines TRBV7-9 with TRBJ2-7, with 7 nucleotides matching TRBD2. This CDR3 spans 12 amino acids. V trimming: 5 bases; J trimming: 4 bases; junction bases outside the gene matches: 2. The germline V gene encodes CDR1 SEHNR and CDR2 FQNEAQ (reference sequence). CDR3 region: CASSRRGYEQYF. The CDR3 coding sequence is TGTGCCAGCAGCCGGCGGGGGTACGAGCAGTACTTC.

This clonotype was counted at least ten times. The chain links TRBV27 to TRBJ1-1; D gene unclear. The CDR3 totals 13 residues. Trimming cost V 0 bases and J 7 bases, with 9 bases left between them. Germline assignment: CDR1 MNHEY and CDR2 SMNVEV (reference sequence). CDR3 sequence reads: CASSLSKWNEAFF. In nucleotides, the CDR3 is TGTGCCAGCAGTTTATCTAAGTGGAATGAAGCTTTCTTT.

The table lists this clonotype with a few counts. This chain uses TRBV6-2 or TRBV6-3 with TRBJ1-1, with D unresolved. The CDR3 consists of 16 residues. Trimming left V 3 bases short and J 5 bases short, with 19 bases between. CDR1 MNHEY and CDR2 SVGEGT come from the germline V gene. CDR3 region: CASSYPGEQARTEAFF. CDR3 bases: TGTGCCAGCAGTTATCCCGGGGAGCAGGCAAGGACTGAAGCTTTCTTT.